This T cell receptor (beta chain) was identified in a study of blood T cell repertoires in COVID-19. Study-wide background: Whether acute or convalescent, the COVID-19 samples came from the United States, Italy and Spain.

There are 12 residues in the CDR3. V gave up 8 bases and J gave up 2 bases; unmatched junction bases: 5. Germline lookup yields CDR1 SQVTM and CDR2 ANQGSEA. Patients from Seattle were sampled longitudinally, starting during active infection. Profiling relied on immunoSEQ multiplex PCR, and the TCRdb table lists in-frame clones only, not all of them. The table lists approximately 93,000 clones, about 91% of them singletons. Sequencing was performed on peripheral blood. The genes are TRBV29-1 and TRBJ1-1, with TRBD1 identical over 7 bases. The sequence came from a man aged 50 to 59 with COVID-19, enrolled during active disease. The CDR3 sequence: CSTGQPNTEAFF. Here the CDR3 DNA reads TGCAGCACGGGACAGCCTAACACTGAAGCTTTCTTT.